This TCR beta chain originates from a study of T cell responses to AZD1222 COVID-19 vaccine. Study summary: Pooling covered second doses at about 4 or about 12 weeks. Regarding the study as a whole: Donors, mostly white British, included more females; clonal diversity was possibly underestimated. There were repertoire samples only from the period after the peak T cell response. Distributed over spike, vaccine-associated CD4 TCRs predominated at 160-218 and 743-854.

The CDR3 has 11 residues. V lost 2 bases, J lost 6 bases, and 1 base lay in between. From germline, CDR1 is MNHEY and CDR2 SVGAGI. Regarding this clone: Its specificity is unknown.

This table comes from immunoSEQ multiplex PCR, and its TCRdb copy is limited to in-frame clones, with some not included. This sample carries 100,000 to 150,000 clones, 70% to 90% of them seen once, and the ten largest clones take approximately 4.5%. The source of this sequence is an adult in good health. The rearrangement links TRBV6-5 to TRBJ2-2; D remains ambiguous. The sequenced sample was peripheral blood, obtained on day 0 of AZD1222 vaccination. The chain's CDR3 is CASSYAGELFF. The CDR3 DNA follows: TGTGCCAGCAGTTACGCCGGGGAGCTGTTTTTT.